The present T cell receptor beta chain was sequenced within a study of T cell responses to AZD1222 COVID-19 vaccine. Findings and caveats of the study: Across spike, vaccine-associated CD4 TCRs were found, dominant at 160-218 and 743-854. Spike-specific TCR breadth and depth grew following two AZD1222 doses. Among the donors, most were white British and more were female, and clonal diversity was possibly underestimated.

The repertoire was sequenced with immunoSEQ multiplex PCR; TCRdb's copy has only in-frame clones and lacks some. The repertoire holds about 84,000 clones, with around 85% as singletons. Germline-derived CDR1 and CDR2 are KGHDR and SFDVKD. This CDR3 has 18 residues. V was clipped by 5 bases and J by 0 bases; unmatched bases: 12. As to this clone: What it binds is unknown.

The clonotype was recovered from an adult who received the AZD1222 COVID-19 vaccine. The chain couples TRBV24-1 to TRBJ1-3; TRBD1 matches 7 bases. The starting material was peripheral blood, obtained 28 days after the second AZD1222 dose. CDR3 sequence (DNA): TGTGCCACCAGTGCCCAACTTCGGACAGGCTTCTCTGGAAACACCATATATTTT. Its protein product is CATSAQLRTGFSGNTIYF.